This passage covers 25 T cell receptor beta chains from one sample sequenced in a study of OX40 agonist ivuxolimab in advanced cancers. Library method: the immunoSEQ multiplex PCR assay. The clones in this table, taken by TCRdb from immuneACCESS, are in-frame only. Not every clone is retained; where verified, under half of the shortfall comes from an unresolved V gene, and the cause of the rest is unknown. The sample table contains tens of thousands of clones; only one count was recorded for 85% of them. The biggest ten clones account for more than 1.5% of the sample. The specimen comprised CD4+ or CD8+ T cells sorted from blood, sampled in a trial of the OX40 agonist ivuxolimab. The receptors were gathered from an adult with an advanced solid tumor such as melanoma, head and neck, liver or kidney cancer.

This chain joins TRBV7-2 and TRBJ1-5; D is ambiguous. This CDR3 spans 14 amino acids. V lost 3 bases and J lost 4, with 10 bases in between. Germline CDR1 is SGHTA and CDR2 is FQGNSA. CDR3 coding DNA: TGTGCCAGCAGCTTCAAGGGCGGGAATCAGCCCCAGCATTTT. Its protein is CASSFKGGNQPQHF.

The genes are TRBV7-3 and TRBJ2-2, with D possibly matching TRBD2 (6 bases). The CDR3 runs 14 residues. V lost 6 bases and J 7 bases, leaving 15 bases between the germline ends. Germline V gene sequence: CDR1 SGHTA, CDR2 FQGTGA. CDR3 region: CASRETGGIGELFF. The CDR3 DNA is TGTGCCAGCAGGGAGACCGGGGGTATCGGGGAGCTGTTTTTT. The full variable domain, rest sourced from reference TRBV7-3 and TRBJ2-2, is GAGVSQTPSNKVTEKGKYVELRCDPISGHTALYWYRQSLGQGPEFLIYFQGTGAADDSGLPNDRFFAVRPEGSVSTLKIQRTERGDSAVYLCASRETGGIGELFFGEGSRLTVL.

The chain couples TRBV18 to TRBJ1-2; tentatively, D is TRBD1 (5 bases). The CDR3 covers 14 residues. Between the trimmed V and J ends, which lost 3 bases and 6 bases, there was a span of 14 bases. Germline assignment: CDR1 KGHSH and CDR2 LQKENI. The CDR3 sequence is CASSPTTAGNGYTF. CDR3 bases: TGTGCCAGCTCACCCACGACAGCCGGTAATGGCTACACCTTC. Variable domain in full (rest from reference TRBV18 and TRBJ1-2): NAGVMQNPRHLVRRRGQEARLRCSPMKGHSHVYWYRQLPEEGLKFMVYLQKENIIDESGMPKERFSAEFPKEGPSILRIQQVVRGDSAAYFCASSPTTAGNGYTFGSGTRLTVV.

V and J are TRBV19 and TRBJ2-7, with TRBD1 as a possible D gene (6 bases). V was clipped by 4 bases and J by 5 bases, with 12 bases between them. The CDR3 runs 13 residues. Germline V gives CDR1 LNHDA, CDR2 SQIVND (reference sequence). The CDR3 nucleotides read TGTGCCAGTAGTACAGGGGACGGGGACGAGCAGTACTTC. Protein: CASSTGDGDEQYF.

This rearrangement joins TRBV19 to TRBJ1-6; D gene unclear. From germline, CDR1 is LNHDA and CDR2 SQIVND (reference sequence). Trimming took 9 bases from V and 0 from J, leaving 21 bases between them. There are 18 residues in the CDR3. CDR3 protein: CASRLKPVSSSYNSPLHF. As DNA, the CDR3 is TGTGCCAGCAGACTTAAGCCAGTCTCGAGCTCCTATAATTCACCCCTCCACTTT.

This clone turned up a few times. The chain joins TRBV27 to TRBJ1-4, with 9 positions matching TRBD1. The V and J ends lost 5 bases and 8 bases, in that order; junction bases with no gene match: 9. CDR3 size: 15 residues. The V gene's germline CDR1 is MNHEY and CDR2 SMNVEV (reference sequence). The CDR3 sequence is CASSPRGQGGEKLFF. As DNA, the CDR3 is TGTGCCAGCAGTCCCCGGGGACAGGGAGGCGAAAAACTGTTTTTT.

The chain is built from TRBV6-1 and TRBJ2-7, with D unresolved. This CDR3 has 15 amino acids. The germline V gene has CDR1 MNHNS and CDR2 SASEGT. V was trimmed by 1 base and J by 1 base, leaving 11 bases between them. The CDR3 here is CASSEEPGSSYEQYF. For the CDR3, the DNA is TGTGCCAGCAGTGAAGAGCCAGGATCATCCTACGAGCAGTACTTC.

This chain connects TRBV5-5 to TRBJ2-3, with 7 nucleotides matching TRBD2. CDR3 length equals 16 residues. V trimming: 0 bases; J trimming: 5 bases; junction bases outside the gene matches: 9. Looked up from germline, CDR1 is SGHKS and CDR2 is YYEKEE (reference sequence). The CDR3 DNA sequence: TGTGCCAGCAGCTTGGGCCGCGGGGGAGGAGGAGATACGCAGTATTTT. It yields the protein CASSLGRGGGGDTQYF.

The rearrangement uses TRBV6-1 and TRBJ2-3, with TRBD2 matching over 7 bases. Looked up from germline, CDR1 is MNHNS and CDR2 is SASEGT. With V trimmed by 1 base and J by 3 bases, 7 bases remained unmatched. The CDR3 length is 16 residues. CDR3 in amino acids: CASSEGRASGTDTQYF. In DNA, the CDR3 is TGTGCCAGCAGTGAAGGAAGAGCTAGCGGAACAGATACGCAGTATTTT.

The chain links TRBV29-1 to TRBJ2-1; 12 nucleotides agree with TRBD2. V gave up 7 bases and J gave up 7 bases; unmatched junction bases: 8. CDR3 length: 14 residues. Per the germline V gene, CDR1 is SQVTM and CDR2 is ANQGSEA. CDR3 DNA sequence: TGCAGCGCGCGGACTAGCGGGACTGGTAATGAGCAGTTCTTC. Translation: CSARTSGTGNEQFF.

The CDR3 protein is CSFSEGGGLETQYF. The CDR3 DNA reads TGCAGCTTTTCTGAAGGGGGTGGCCTAGAGACCCAGTACTTC. The rearrangement links TRBV29-1 to TRBJ2-5; D perhaps matches TRBD1 (6 bases). Deletions cut 8 bases from V and 4 bases from J, with 20 bases between. Germline loops: CDR1 SQVTM, CDR2 ANQGSEA. The CDR3 sequence is 14 residues long. The full variable domain, with the rest looked up from reference TRBV29-1 and TRBJ2-5, is SAVISQKPSRDICQRGTSLTIQCQVDSQVTMMFWYRQQPGQSLTLIATANQGSEATYESGFVIDKFPISRPNLTFSTLTVSNMSPEDSSIYLCSFSEGGGLETQYFGPGTRLLVL.

There are a few counts of this clone. The V and J genes are TRBV18 and TRBJ1-3; possible D gene TRBD1, 5 bases. This CDR3 is 17 amino acids long. CDR1 is KGHSH and CDR2 is LQKENI in the germline V gene. Trimming removed 6 bases from V and 2 bases from J, with 20 bases in between. CDR3 sequence (DNA): TGTGCCAGCTCGCCCCTCATTGGGGGATCGCCTGGAAACACCATATATTTT. Encoded protein: CASSPLIGGSPGNTIYF.

The rearrangement uses TRBV7-8 and TRBJ1-2, with D tentatively TRBD1 (5 bases). The CDR3 extends over 17 amino acids. V was trimmed by 0 bases and J by 4 bases, leaving 18 bases between them. Per germline, CDR1 SGHVS and CDR2 FQNEAQ. This CDR3 reads CASSLALRPPGPYGYTF. CDR3 coding DNA: TGTGCCAGCAGCTTAGCGCTAAGGCCCCCAGGGCCCTATGGCTACACCTTC. Variable domain in full (rest from reference TRBV7-8 and TRBJ1-2): GAGVSQSPRYKVAKRGQDVALRCDPISGHVSLFWYQQALGQGPEFLTYFQNEAQLDKSGLPSDRFFAERPEGSVSTLKIQRTQQEDSAVYLCASSLALRPPGPYGYTFGSGTRLTVV.

This clone was observed once. This chain joins TRBV7-9 and TRBJ2-3; 10 nucleotides align to TRBD2. This CDR3 is 17 amino acids long. CDR1 is SEHNR and CDR2 is FQNEAQ in the germline V gene (reference sequence). V shed 3 bases, J shed 1 base, and the junction held 7 bases outside the gene matches. CDR3 region: CASSLGLAGAGTDTQYF. Written as DNA, the CDR3 is TGTGCCAGCAGCTTGGGGCTAGCGGGAGCCGGCACAGATACGCAGTATTTT.

The rearrangement links TRBV7-3 to TRBJ2-3; D unresolved. Trimming removed 3 bases from V and 0 bases from J, with 7 bases in between. This CDR3 has 14 residues. Germline V lookup: CDR1 SGHTA, CDR2 FQGTGA. This CDR3 reads CASSFGPSTDTQYF. For the CDR3, the DNA is TGTGCCAGCAGCTTCGGCCCTAGCACAGATACGCAGTATTTT.

The rearrangement uses TRBV7-9 and TRBJ2-3; TRBD1 matches 9 bases. The CDR3 loop spans 15 amino acids. V lost 5 bases and J lost 5; bases outside the gene matches: 8. Per germline, CDR1 SEHNR and CDR2 FQNEAQ (reference sequence). The CDR3: CASSRTGDGRDTQYF. The CDR3 DNA reads as TGTGCCAGCAGCCGGACAGGGGATGGGAGAGATACGCAGTATTTT.

This clone was detected once. This chain connects TRBV19 to TRBJ2-7, with TRBD1 matching 9 bases. V trimming: 7 bases; J trimming: 2 bases; junction bases outside the gene matches: 6. The length of the CDR3 is 14 residues. From germline, CDR1 is LNHDA and CDR2 SQIVND (reference sequence). DNA for the CDR3: TGTGCCAGTATGCGGACAGGGGCGGCCTACGAGCAGTACTTC. Protein product: CASMRTGAAYEQYF.

The chain uses TRBV6-1 and TRBJ2-5; D could derive from TRBD1 or TRBD2 (6 bases each). Trimming took off 6 bases at V and 5 bases at J, with 13 bases between the two ends. Per germline, CDR1 MNHNS and CDR2 SASEGT. This CDR3 has 13 residues. The CDR3 region is CASRHGGDETQYF. The CDR3 DNA reads as TGTGCCAGCAGGCACGGGGGCGATGAGACCCAGTACTTC.

The chain joins TRBV7-8 to TRBJ2-3; the match to TRBD2 covers 14 bases. Germline V gene lookup returns CDR1 SGHVS and CDR2 FQNEAQ. The V segment lost 4 bases and the J segment 3 bases; nucleotides outside the gene matches: 3. The CDR3 has 16 amino acids. Here the CDR3 reads CASSSWTSGGTDTQYF. DNA for the CDR3: TGTGCCAGCAGCTCGTGGACTAGCGGGGGGACAGATACGCAGTATTTT.

The chain employs TRBV19 and TRBJ2-7; 7 bases line up with TRBD2. The V and J ends lost 2 bases and 0 bases, in that order; junction bases with no gene match: 10. The length of the CDR3 is 17 residues. The germline V gene has CDR1 LNHDA and CDR2 SQIVND (reference sequence). CDR3: CASSITIARTSSYEQYF. CDR3 bases: TGTGCCAGTAGTATAACCATCGCCCGGACTAGCTCCTACGAGCAGTACTTC.

This clone was seen a few times. The chain couples TRBV7-9 to TRBJ1-1; TRBD1 aligns across 7 bases. J gave up 5 bases and V 1 base, and 1 base lay outside the gene matches. The CDR3 extends over 13 amino acids. Germline CDR1 reads SEHNR; CDR2 reads FQNEAQ (reference sequence). CDR3 amino acids: CASSLEGATEAFF. In nucleotides, the CDR3 is TGTGCCAGCAGCTTAGAGGGGGCGACTGAAGCTTTCTTT. The whole variable domain, filled in from reference TRBV7-9 and TRBJ1-1, reads DTGVSQNPRHKITKRGQNVTFRCDPISEHNRLYWYRQTLGQGPEFLTYFQNEAQLEKSRLLSDRFSAERPKGSFSTLEIQRTEQGDSAMYLCASSLEGATEAFFGQGTRLTVV.

The chain recombines TRBV2 with TRBJ2-1, with TRBD1 matching over 12 bases. Germline lookup yields CDR1 SNHLY and CDR2 FYNNEI. The J segment lost 2 bases and the V segment lost 8 bases, leaving 7 bases of the junction unmatched. The length of the CDR3 is 16 residues. CDR3 sequence (DNA): TGTGCCAGCCGGGACAGGGGGCCCCGAACCTACAATGAGCAGTTCTTC. Its translation: CASRDRGPRTYNEQFF.

This clone was seen a single time. The V call is TRBV11-3, the J call TRBJ2-3; 7 nucleotides line up with TRBD2. The V gene end was trimmed by 1 base and the J gene end by 5 bases; junction bases not matched to a gene: 3. Germline CDR1 is SGHNT and CDR2 is YENEEA. The CDR3 extends over 14 amino acids. CDR3 in amino acids: CASSLVTGGDTQYF. In DNA form, the CDR3 reads TGTGCCAGCAGCTTAGTAACGGGGGGAGATACGCAGTATTTT.

This sequence joins TRBV6-1 and TRBJ2-2; possibly TRBD2 for D (6 bases). Germline lookup yields CDR1 MNHNS and CDR2 SASEGT. CDR3 size: 14 residues. With 9 bases removed from V and 4 bases from J, the gap between germline ends came to 15 bases. The DNA for the CDR3 is TGTGCCAGTACCCCCTTGGGGGGCACCGGGGAGCTGTTTTTT. Protein: CASTPLGGTGELFF.

The rearrangement uses TRBV28 and TRBJ1-2, with 8 bases fitting TRBD1. CDR3 length: 17 residues. V lost 6 bases and J lost 8; bases outside the gene matches: 20. CDR1 is MDHEN, CDR2 SYDVKM, per germline. CDR3 bases: TGTGCCAGCAGCCCCGGTGGGGCAGGGGGCACTTTTAACGGCTACACCTTC. Amino acids: CASSPGGAGGTFNGYTF.